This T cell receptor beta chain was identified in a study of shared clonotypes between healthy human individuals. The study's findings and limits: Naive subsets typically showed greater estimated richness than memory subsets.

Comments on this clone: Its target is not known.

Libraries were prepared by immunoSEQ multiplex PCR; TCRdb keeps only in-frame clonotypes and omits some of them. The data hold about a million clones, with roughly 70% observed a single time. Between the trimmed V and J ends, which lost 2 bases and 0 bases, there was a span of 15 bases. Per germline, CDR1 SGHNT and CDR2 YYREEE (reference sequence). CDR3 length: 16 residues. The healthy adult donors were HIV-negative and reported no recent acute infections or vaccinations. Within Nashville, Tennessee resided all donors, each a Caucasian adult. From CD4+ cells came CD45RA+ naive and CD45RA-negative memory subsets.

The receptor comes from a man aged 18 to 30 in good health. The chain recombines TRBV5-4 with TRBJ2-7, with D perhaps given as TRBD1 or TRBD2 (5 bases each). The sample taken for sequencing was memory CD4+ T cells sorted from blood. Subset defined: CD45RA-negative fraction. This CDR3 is CASSFMRDRSSYEQYF. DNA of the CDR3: TGTGCCAGCAGCTTCATGAGGGACCGTTCCTCCTACGAGCAGTACTTC.